These T cell receptor beta chains were read from a single sample in a study of shared clonotypes between healthy human individuals. Repertoires were generated with immunoSEQ multiplex PCR, while TCRdb's copy carries only in-frame clones and drops some. This table has around 1.9 million clones, just over 90% appearing once. Sequenced material: naive CD8+ T cells from PBMCs. The receptor source for this set is a young man in good health. Some clones in this sample may be carry-over from other donors' samples. The conserved cysteine and the conserved F or W are not part of the CDR3 here. Some rows mark clone size as missing; the rest say once, few, many or name a class of expanded clone.

V,size,J,CDR3
TRBV4-3,few,TRBJ1-1,ASSPQSTGVNTEAF
TRBV19,.,TRBJ2-1,ASSLWGQGTYNEQF
TRBV28,.,TRBJ2-1,ASSFPSRPGF
TRBV5-5,.,TRBJ1-2,ASSPGTGYGYT
TRBV4-3,once,TRBJ2-5,ASSQDPTGQETQY
TRBV10-2,.,TRBJ2-5,ASSDGLAGDQY
TRBV15,.,TRBJ1-5,ATSRDPDRELNSNQPQH
TRBV11-2,.,TRBJ2-1,ASSPASGGYNEQF
TRBV6-4,.,TRBJ2-1,ASSDWATFSYNEQF
TRBV19,.,TRBJ1-2,ASSIPGQQLRGYT
TRBV15,.,TRBJ1-1,ATSIDRGGNTEAF
TRBV2,.,TRBJ2-1,ASSETGTGNEQF
TRBV19,.,TRBJ1-1,ASNHLGAGGPYREAF
TRBV19,.,TRBJ2-1,ATSGGGTYNEQF
TRBV6-5,.,TRBJ1-4,ASSYSIGETNEKLF
TRBV10-1,.,TRBJ1-1,ASEEGTGQMNTEAF
TRBV7-9,.,TRBJ1-1,ASSLPGPTEAF
TRBV5-1,.,TRBJ2-7,ASSGGSQGGSGEQY
TRBV29-1,.,TRBJ2-3,SVEDGWGQGITDTQY
TRBV6-6,.,TRBJ1-2,ASSYMLSSYGYT
TRBV27,.,TRBJ2-5,ASIPGGRAGETQY
TRBV9,.,TRBJ2-3,ASSVSGRATDTQY
TRBV11-2,.,TRBJ2-4,ASSPLTKNIQY
TRBV7-2,.,TRBJ2-7,ASSFPGLTYEQY
TRBV5-8,.,TRBJ2-7,ASSLGTGEPYEQY
TRBV6-6,.,TRBJ2-5,ASSYDRGAGQETQY
TRBV5-1,.,TRBJ2-1,ASSLAVAGSYNEQF
TRBV7-9,.,TRBJ1-5,ASSSGTASYNQPQH
TRBV7-3,.,TRBJ2-2,ASSLSGPSTGELF
TRBV7-3,once,TRBJ1-1,ASSLRPNRDMWTEAF
TRBV27,.,TRBJ1-1,ASSSTPGQLNTEAF
TRBV28,.,TRBJ2-1,ASRFWTGGLDEQF
TRBV4-3,.,TRBJ2-1,ASSPRTGDYNEQF
TRBV5-1,few,TRBJ1-1,ASTDRDTEAF
TRBV11-1,.,TRBJ1-1,ASSWGRNTEAF
TRBV28,.,TRBJ2-7,ASRNSRGYEQY
TRBV6-6,.,TRBJ1-1,ASSYRVGEAF
TRBV19,few,TRBJ1-5,ASSMGPPGGQPQH
TRBV29-1,.,TRBJ1-1,SVEDIRGPEAF
TRBV11-2,.,TRBJ1-5,ASSLEVDQPQH
TRBV12-5,.,TRBJ2-7,ASGLDRGYEQY
TRBV5-4,.,TRBJ1-1,ASSLGRTGNTEAF
TRBV6-5,.,TRBJ2-2,ASSYSGRTNTGELF
TRBV19,.,TRBJ2-7,ASSDYSGRAYEQY
TRBV11-3,.,TRBJ2-7,ASSFGESYEQY
TRBV11-2,.,TRBJ1-4,ASSLDPGASLNEKLF
TRBV7-9,.,TRBJ2-7,ASSFSRGLHRDEQY
TRBV6-5,.,TRBJ2-1,ASSQMAGGDEQF
TRBV7-9,.,TRBJ1-2,ASSSPRDRGRVDGYT
TRBV7-9,.,TRBJ2-5,ASSSRLAGIQETQY
TRBV7-9,.,TRBJ2-6,ASSISLVISGANVLT
TRBV10-2,.,TRBJ2-7,ASSIGLAGAEQY
TRBV19,.,TRBJ2-1,ASRGTTLGNEQF
TRBV11-3,.,TRBJ2-2,ASSSRDSKKLF
TRBV28,.,TRBJ2-6,ASSFGSSGANVLT
TRBV9,.,TRBJ2-7,ASSAGSGYEQY
TRBV7-9,.,TRBJ2-3,ASSYRDRGGPGTDTQY
TRBV16,.,TRBJ2-7,ASSQETGAIDEQY
TRBV25-1,.,TRBJ1-1,ASSDFPGTGGNTEAF
TRBV28,once,TRBJ2-7,ASQGGTATEQY